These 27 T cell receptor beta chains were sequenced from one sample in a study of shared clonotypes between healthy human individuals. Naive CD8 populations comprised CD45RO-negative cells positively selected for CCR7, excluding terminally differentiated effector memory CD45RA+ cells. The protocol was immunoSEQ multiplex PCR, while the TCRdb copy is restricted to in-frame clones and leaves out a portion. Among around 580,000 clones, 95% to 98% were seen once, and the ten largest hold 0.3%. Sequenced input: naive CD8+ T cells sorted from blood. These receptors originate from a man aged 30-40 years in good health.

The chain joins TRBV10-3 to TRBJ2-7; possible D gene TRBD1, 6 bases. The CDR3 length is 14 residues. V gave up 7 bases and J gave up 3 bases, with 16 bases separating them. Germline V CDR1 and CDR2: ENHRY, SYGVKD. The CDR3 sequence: CAINPGTTLYEQYF. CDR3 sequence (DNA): TGTGCCATCAATCCCGGGACAACTCTCTACGAGCAGTACTTC.

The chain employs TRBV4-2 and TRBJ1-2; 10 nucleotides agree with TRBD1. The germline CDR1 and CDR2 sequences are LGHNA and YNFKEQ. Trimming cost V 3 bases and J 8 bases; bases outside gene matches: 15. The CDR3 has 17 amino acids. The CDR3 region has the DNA TGTGCCAGCAGCCATCTTCTTCCCGGGACAGGGGATTACGGCTACACCTTC. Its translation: CASSHLLPGTGDYGYTF.

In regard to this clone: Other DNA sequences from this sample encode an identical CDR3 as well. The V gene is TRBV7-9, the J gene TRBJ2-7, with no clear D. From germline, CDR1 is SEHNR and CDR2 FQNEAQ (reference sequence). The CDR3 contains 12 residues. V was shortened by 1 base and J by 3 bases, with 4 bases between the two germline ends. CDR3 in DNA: TGTGCCAGCAGCTTAGTAGGCTACGAGCAGTACTTC. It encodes CASSLVGYEQYF.

The CDR3 region has the DNA TGTGCCAGCAGCCCCCAGACAGCTTTGAACACTGAAGCTTTCTTT. Its protein is CASSPQTALNTEAFF. The chain is built from TRBV7-2 and TRBJ1-1; D might be TRBD1 (5 bases). The germline V gene encodes CDR1 SGHTA and CDR2 FQGNSA. Trimming pared 5 bases from V and 0 bases from J, leaving 13 bases between. This CDR3 comprises 15 residues.

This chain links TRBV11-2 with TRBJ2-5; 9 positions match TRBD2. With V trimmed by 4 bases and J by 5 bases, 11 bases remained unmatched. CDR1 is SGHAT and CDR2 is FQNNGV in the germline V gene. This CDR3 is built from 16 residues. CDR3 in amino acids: CASSSGLAGGGETQYF. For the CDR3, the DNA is TGTGCCAGCAGCTCCGGACTGGCGGGAGGGGGTGAGACCCAGTACTTC.

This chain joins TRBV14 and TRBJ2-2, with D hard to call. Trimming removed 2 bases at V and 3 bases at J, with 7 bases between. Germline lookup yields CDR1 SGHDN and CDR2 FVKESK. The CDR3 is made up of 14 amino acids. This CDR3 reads CASSQNFYTGELFF. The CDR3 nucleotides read TGTGCCAGCAGCCAAAACTTCTACACCGGGGAGCTGTTTTTT.

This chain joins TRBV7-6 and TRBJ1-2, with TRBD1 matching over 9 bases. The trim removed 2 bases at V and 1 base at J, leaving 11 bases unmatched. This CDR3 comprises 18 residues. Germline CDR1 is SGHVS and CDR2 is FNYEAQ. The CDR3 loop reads CASSLSLKGTGNNYGYTF. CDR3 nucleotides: TGTGCCAGCAGCTTATCCTTGAAAGGGACAGGGAATAACTATGGCTACACCTTC.

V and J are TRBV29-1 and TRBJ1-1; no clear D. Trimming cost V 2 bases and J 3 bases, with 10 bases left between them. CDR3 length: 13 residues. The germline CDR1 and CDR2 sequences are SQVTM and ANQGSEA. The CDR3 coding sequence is TGCAGCGTTGAACTCCCGAGGGACACTGAAGCTTTCTTT. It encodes CSVELPRDTEAFF. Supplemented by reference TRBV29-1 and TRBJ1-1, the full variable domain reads SAVISQKPSRDICQRGTSLTIQCQVDSQVTMMFWYRQQPGQSLTLIATANQGSEATYESGFVIDKFPISRPNLTFSTLTVSNMSPEDSSIYLCSVELPRDTEAFFGQGTRLTVV.

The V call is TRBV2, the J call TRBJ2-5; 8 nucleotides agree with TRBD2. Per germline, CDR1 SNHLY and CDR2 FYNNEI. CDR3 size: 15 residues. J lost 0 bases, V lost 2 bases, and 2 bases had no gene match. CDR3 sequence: CASSEPGGDQETQYF. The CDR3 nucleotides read TGTGCCAGCAGTGAACCGGGAGGGGACCAAGAGACCCAGTACTTC.

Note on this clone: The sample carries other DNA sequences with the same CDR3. The CDR3 loop is CASSVGTYNEQFF. The CDR3 DNA is TGTGCCAGCAGCGTAGGGACCTACAATGAGCAGTTCTTC. This sequence joins TRBV9 and TRBJ2-1; no clear D gene. Trimming removed 0 bases at V and 2 bases at J, with 3 bases between. Germline V gives CDR1 SGDLS, CDR2 YYNGEE. The CDR3 has 13 residues.

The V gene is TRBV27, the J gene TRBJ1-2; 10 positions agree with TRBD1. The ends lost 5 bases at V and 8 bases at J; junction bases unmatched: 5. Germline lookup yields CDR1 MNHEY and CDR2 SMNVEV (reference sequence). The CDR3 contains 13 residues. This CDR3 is CASSRGTGDGYTF. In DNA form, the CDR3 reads TGTGCCAGCAGTCGGGGGACAGGGGACGGCTACACCTTC.

CDR3 in amino acids: CASSSGTGEYEQYF. In DNA form, the CDR3 reads TGTGCCAGCAGTTCGGGGACAGGGGAGTACGAGCAGTACTTC. The chain joins TRBV28 to TRBJ2-7; 10 bases line up with TRBD1. Trimming at V came to 4 bases and at J to 4 bases, leaving 4 bases not matched to a gene. There are 14 residues in the CDR3. From germline, CDR1 is MDHEN and CDR2 SYDVKM.

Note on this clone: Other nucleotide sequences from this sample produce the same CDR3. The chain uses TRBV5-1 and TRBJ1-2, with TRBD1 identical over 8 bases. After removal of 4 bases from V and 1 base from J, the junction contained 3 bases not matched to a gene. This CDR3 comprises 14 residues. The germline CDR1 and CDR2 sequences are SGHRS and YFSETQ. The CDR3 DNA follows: TGCGCCAGCAGCCCAGGGGGCATTAACTATGGCTACACCTTC. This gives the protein CASSPGGINYGYTF. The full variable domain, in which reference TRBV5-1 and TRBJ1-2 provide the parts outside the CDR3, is KAGVTQTPRYLIKTRGQQVTLSCSPISGHRSVSWYQQTPGQGLQFLFEYFSETQRNKGNFPGRFSGRQFSNSRSEMNVSTLELGDSALYLCASSPGGINYGYTFGSGTRLTVV.

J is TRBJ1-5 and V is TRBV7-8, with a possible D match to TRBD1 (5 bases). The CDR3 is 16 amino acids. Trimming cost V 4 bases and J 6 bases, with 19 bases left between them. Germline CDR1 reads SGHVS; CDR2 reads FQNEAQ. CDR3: CASSSSPGGMSQPQHF. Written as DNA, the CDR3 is TGTGCCAGCAGCTCATCTCCGGGGGGTATGAGTCAGCCCCAGCATTTT.

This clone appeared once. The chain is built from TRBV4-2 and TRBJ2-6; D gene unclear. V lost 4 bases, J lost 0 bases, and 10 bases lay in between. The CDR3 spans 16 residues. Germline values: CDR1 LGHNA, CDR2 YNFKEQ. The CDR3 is CASSPRALSGANVLTF. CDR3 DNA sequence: TGTGCCAGCAGCCCCCGGGCCCTCTCTGGGGCCAACGTCCTGACTTTC.

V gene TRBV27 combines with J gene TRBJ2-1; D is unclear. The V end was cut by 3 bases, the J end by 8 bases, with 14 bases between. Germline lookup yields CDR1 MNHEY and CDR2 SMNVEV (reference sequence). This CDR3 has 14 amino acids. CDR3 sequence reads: CASSFVVSGHEQFF. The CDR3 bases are TGTGCCAGCAGTTTTGTAGTGAGTGGTCATGAGCAGTTCTTC.

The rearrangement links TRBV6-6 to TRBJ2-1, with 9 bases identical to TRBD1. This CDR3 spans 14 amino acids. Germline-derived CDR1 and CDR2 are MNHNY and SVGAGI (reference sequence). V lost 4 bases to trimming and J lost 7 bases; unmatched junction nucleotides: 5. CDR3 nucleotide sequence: TGTGCCAGCAGTTCCGGGACAGGGAGGAATGAGCAGTTCTTC. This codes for CASSSGTGRNEQFF.

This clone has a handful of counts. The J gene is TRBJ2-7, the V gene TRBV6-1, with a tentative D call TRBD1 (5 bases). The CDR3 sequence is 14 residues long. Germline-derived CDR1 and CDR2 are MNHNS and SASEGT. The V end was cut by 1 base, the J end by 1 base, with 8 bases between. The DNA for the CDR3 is TGTGCCAGCAGTGAAGGGGGCGGTTCCTACGAGCAGTACTTC. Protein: CASSEGGGSYEQYF.

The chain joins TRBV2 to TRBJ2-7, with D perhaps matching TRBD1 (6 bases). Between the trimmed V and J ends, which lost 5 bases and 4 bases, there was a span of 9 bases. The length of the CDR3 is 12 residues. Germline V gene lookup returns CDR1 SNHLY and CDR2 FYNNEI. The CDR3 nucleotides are TGTGCCAGCAGTAGGGACACTTACGAGCAGTACTTC. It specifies CASSRDTYEQYF.

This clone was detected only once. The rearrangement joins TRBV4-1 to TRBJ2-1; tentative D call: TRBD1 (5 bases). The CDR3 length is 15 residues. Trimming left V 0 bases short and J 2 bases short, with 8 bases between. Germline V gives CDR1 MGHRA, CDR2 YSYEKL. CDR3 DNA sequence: TGCGCCAGCAGCCAAGATCAGGGCGCCTACAATGAGCAGTTCTTC. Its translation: CASSQDQGAYNEQFF.

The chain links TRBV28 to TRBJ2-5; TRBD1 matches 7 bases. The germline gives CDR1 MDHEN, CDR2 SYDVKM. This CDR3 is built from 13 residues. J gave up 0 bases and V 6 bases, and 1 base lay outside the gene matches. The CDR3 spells CASRGQHQETQYF. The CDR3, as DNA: TGTGCCAGCAGGGGACAGCACCAAGAGACCCAGTACTTC.

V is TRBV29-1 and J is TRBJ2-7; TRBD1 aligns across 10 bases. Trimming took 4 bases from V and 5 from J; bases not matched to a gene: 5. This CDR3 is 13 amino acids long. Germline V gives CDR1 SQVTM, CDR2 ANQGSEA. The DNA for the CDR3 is TGCAGCGTTGTTATGACAGGGGGCCACGAGCAGTACTTC. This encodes CSVVMTGGHEQYF.

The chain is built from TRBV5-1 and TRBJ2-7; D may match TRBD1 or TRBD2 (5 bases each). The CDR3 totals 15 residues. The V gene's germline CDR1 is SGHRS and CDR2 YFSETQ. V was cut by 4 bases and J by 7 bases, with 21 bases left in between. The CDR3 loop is CASSPGTPLVVEQYF. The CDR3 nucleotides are TGCGCCAGCAGCCCTGGGACCCCCTTAGTAGTTGAGCAGTACTTC.

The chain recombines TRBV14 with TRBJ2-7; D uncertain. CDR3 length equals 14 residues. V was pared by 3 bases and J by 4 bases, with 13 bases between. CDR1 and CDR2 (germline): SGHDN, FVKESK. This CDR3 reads CASSQRRQPYEQYF. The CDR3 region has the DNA TGTGCCAGCAGCCAGAGGCGTCAGCCTTACGAGCAGTACTTC.

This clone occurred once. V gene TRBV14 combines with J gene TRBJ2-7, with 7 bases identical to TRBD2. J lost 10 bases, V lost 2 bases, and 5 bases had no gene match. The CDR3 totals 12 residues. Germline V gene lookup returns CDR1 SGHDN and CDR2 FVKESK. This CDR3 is CASSQILAHQYF. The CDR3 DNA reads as TGTGCCAGCAGCCAAATACTAGCGCATCAGTACTTC.

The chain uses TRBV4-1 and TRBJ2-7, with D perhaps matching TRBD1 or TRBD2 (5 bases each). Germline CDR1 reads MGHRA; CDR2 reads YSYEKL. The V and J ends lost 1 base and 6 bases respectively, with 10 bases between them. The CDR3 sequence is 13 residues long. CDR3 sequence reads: CASSQVPGGEQYF. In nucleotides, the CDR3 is TGCGCCAGCAGCCAAGTACCTGGGGGCGAGCAGTACTTC.

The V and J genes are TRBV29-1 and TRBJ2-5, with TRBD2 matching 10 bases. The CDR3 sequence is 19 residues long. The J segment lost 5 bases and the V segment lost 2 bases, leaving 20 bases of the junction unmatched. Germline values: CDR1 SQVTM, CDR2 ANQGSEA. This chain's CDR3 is CSVEWISLAGVYVSETQYF. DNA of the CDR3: TGCAGCGTTGAATGGATTAGTCTAGCGGGAGTGTATGTTTCGGAGACCCAGTACTTC.